This T cell receptor beta chain is from a study of T cells in women clearing cervical HPV infection. Overall study: Cases: HPV16-related CIN3 or worse on histology, a couple of invasive cancers. Controls' single incident HPV16 infection cleared within 12 months without precancer. Study findings and constraints: TRBV6-7 relative abundance averaged approximately 0.11% in cases and approximately 0.15% in controls.

Comment on this clone: Its antigen is undetermined. The sequenced fragment ends 3 residues before the CDR3 boundary, so the rest is inferred from the germline J gene.

The V end lost 3 bases, the J end lost 2 bases, and 13 bases lay between the germline ends. This CDR3 comprises 15 residues. Profiling relied on immunoSEQ multiplex PCR, and the TCRdb table lists in-frame clones only, not all of them. Seen in this sample are more than 30,000 clones; the ten most common clones hold around 4%. This sequence originates from a woman between 18 and 69 years old with a cervical HPV16 infection that either progressed to CIN3+ or cleared (not recorded which). The specimen sequenced was blood buffy coat. V and J are TRBV12-3 or TRBV12-4 and TRBJ2-5; tentative D call: TRBD1 (6 bases). The part of the CDR3 DNA that was read is TGTGCCAGCAGTTTGTCAACAGGGTATCAAGAGACC. Translating it yields CASSLSTGYQET. The entire CDR3 protein is CASSLSTGYQETQYF.